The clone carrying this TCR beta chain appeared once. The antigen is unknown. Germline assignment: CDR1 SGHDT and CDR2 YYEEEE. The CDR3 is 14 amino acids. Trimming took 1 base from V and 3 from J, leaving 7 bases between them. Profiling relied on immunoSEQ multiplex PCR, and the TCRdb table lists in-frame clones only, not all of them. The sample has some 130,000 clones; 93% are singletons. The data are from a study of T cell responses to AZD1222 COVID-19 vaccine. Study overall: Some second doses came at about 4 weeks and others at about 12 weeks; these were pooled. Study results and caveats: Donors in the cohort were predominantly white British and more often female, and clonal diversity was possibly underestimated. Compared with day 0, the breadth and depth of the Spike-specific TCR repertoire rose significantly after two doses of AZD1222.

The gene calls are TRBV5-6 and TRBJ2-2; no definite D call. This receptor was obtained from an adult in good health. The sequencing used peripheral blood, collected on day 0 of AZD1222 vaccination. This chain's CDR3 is CASSLPTYTGELFF. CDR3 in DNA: TGTGCCAGCAGCTTGCCCACCTACACCGGGGAGCTGTTTTTT.